Each of the 6 T cell receptor beta chains below was sequenced from the same sample in a study of control samples from healthy donors and cancer patients. The assay was immunoSEQ multiplex PCR, and TCRdb's table has in-frame clones only and misses some. This sample carries roughly 170,000 clones, around 90% of them seen once, and the ten largest clones take approximately 2%. The sample consisted of blood. Receptors were obtained from a woman aged 40 to 50 in good health.

The chain is built from TRBV23-1 and TRBJ2-2; D may be TRBD1 (8 bases). TRBV23-1 is an ORF, and what it does is uncertain. Trimming shortened V by 4 bases and J by 5 bases, and 14 bases separated the two germline ends. The CDR3 loop spans 15 amino acids. The CDR3 reads CASSRGQGGTGELFF. Written as DNA, the CDR3 is TGCGCCAGCAGTCGAGGACAGGGAGGGACCGGGGAGCTGTTTTTT.

V usage is TRBV3-1 (or the pseudogene TRBV3-2) and J usage is TRBJ1-3, with D uncertain. Germline CDR1 and CDR2: LGHDT and YNNKEL (reference sequence). CDR3 length: 14 residues. The ends were cut back, 1 base at V and 0 bases at J, with 4 bases in the middle. The CDR3 bases are TGTGCCAGCAGCCAAGGAAACTCTGGAAACACCATATATTTT. Amino acids: CASSQGNSGNTIYF.

The sample holds one count of this clone. The chain employs TRBV5-4 and TRBJ2-7, with D perhaps given as TRBD1 or TRBD2 (5 bases each). Germline CDR1 is SGHNT and CDR2 is YYREEE (reference sequence). The length of the CDR3 is 14 residues. V was pared by 3 bases and J by 3 bases, with 13 bases between. The CDR3 loop is CASSYGTENYEQYF. For the CDR3, the DNA is TGTGCCAGCAGCTATGGGACGGAGAACTACGAGCAGTACTTC. The entire variable domain, with the rest obtained from reference TRBV5-4 and TRBJ2-7, is as follows: ETGVTQSPTHLIKTRGQQVTLRCSSQSGHNTVSWYQQALGQGPQFIFQYYREEENGRGNFPPRFSGLQFPNYSSELNVNALELDDSALYLCASSYGTENYEQYFGPGTRLTVT.

The chain uses TRBV15 and TRBJ1-5; D is ambiguous. Germline loops: CDR1 LNHNV, CDR2 YYDKDF (reference sequence). V dropped 5 bases and J dropped 9 bases, with 17 bases sitting between them. The CDR3 sequence is 14 residues long. CDR3 nucleotide sequence: TGTGCCACCAGCGCTGGAAACAGTATGAGGCCCCAGCATTTT. It encodes CATSAGNSMRPQHF.

The rearrangement links TRBV6-6 to TRBJ1-1; no clear D gene. The CDR3 length is 11 residues. Trimming removed 8 bases at V and 1 base at J, with 5 bases between. The germline CDR1 and CDR2 sequences are MNHNY and SVGAGI (reference sequence). This CDR3 is CASAENTEAFF. Written as DNA, the CDR3 is TGTGCCAGCGCTGAGAACACTGAAGCTTTCTTT.

This chain connects TRBV27 to TRBJ2-3, with 9 positions matching TRBD1. Per germline, CDR1 MNHEY and CDR2 SMNVEV (reference sequence). The CDR3 is made up of 17 amino acids. V trimming: 5 bases; J trimming: 3 bases; junction bases outside the gene matches: 12. CDR3 coding DNA: TGTGCCAGCAGTCCATCTCGACAGGGGGTTGGTACAGATACGCAGTATTTT. This gives the protein CASSPSRQGVGTDTQYF.